This T cell receptor beta chain was profiled in a study of technical replicates of blood from several donors. TCRdb keeps only in-frame clones here, not all; method: immunoSEQ multiplex PCR. The profile shows approximately 78,000 clones, roughly 92% of them singletons. CDR1 is MNHEY, CDR2 SVGAGI, per germline. This CDR3 spans 13 amino acids. The ends were cut back, 6 bases at V and 5 bases at J, with 10 bases in the middle. The sample was T cells isolated from PBMCs. The chain combines TRBV6-5 with TRBJ1-4; D ambiguous. The clonotype was recovered from a human donor in good health. The CDR3 sequence: CASSRGWNEKLFF. The CDR3, as DNA: TGTGCCAGCAGCCGAGGGTGGAATGAAAAACTGTTTTTT.